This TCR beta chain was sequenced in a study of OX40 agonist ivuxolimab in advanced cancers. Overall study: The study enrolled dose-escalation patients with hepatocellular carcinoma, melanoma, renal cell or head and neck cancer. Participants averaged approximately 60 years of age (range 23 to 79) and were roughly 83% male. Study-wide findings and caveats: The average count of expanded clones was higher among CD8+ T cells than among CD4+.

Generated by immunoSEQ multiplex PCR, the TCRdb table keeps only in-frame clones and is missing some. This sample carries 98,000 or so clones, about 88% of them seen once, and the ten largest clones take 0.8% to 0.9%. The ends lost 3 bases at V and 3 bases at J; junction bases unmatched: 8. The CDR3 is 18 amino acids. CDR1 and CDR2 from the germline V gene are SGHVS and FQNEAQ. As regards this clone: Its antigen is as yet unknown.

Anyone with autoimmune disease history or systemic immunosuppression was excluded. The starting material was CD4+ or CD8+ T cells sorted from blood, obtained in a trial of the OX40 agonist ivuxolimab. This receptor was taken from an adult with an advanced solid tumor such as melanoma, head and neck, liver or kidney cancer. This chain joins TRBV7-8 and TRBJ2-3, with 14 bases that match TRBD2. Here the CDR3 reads CASSFSVWTSGGTDTQYF. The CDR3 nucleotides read TGTGCCAGCAGCTTCTCAGTATGGACTAGCGGGGGGACAGATACGCAGTATTTT.